The 27 T cell receptor beta chains below were found in one sample sequenced in a study of blood T cell repertoires in COVID-19. The protocol was immunoSEQ multiplex PCR, while the TCRdb copy is restricted to in-frame clones and leaves out a portion. The sample carries tens of thousands of clones, around 86% recorded once. The material sequenced was peripheral blood. The receptors come from a middle-aged man with active COVID-19.

This clone has only one observation. The chain joins TRBV24-1 to TRBJ2-3; 7 nucleotides match TRBD2. The V segment lost 3 bases and the J segment 1 base; nucleotides outside the gene matches: 6. CDR3 length equals 16 residues. Looked up from germline, CDR1 is KGHDR and CDR2 is SFDVKD. In DNA, the CDR3 is TGTGCCACCAGTGATCCTGCGGGGGACGGCACAGATACGCAGTATTTT. Amino acids: CATSDPAGDGTDTQYF.

This clone was detected a few times. The chain recombines TRBV24-1 with TRBJ2-6; D might be TRBD1 (6 bases). V lost 7 bases, J lost 0 bases, and 21 bases lay in between. Germline CDR1 is KGHDR and CDR2 is SFDVKD. The CDR3 has 19 residues. CDR3 amino acids: CATRASENRAFSGANVLTF. DNA of the CDR3: TGTGCCACCAGGGCCTCCGAGAACAGGGCCTTCTCTGGGGCCAACGTCCTGACTTTC.

The chain joins TRBV6-6 to TRBJ1-2, with D hard to call. CDR3 length: 12 amino acids. Germline loops: CDR1 MNHNY, CDR2 SVGAGI (reference sequence). V was shortened by 6 bases and J by 6 bases, with 11 bases between the two germline ends. The CDR3 reads CASRLTENGYTF. The CDR3 DNA reads TGTGCCAGCAGGCTCACAGAGAATGGCTACACCTTC.

The CDR3 reads CASSPVRSSYEQYF. CDR3 nucleotides: TGTGCCAGCAGCCCTGTCAGGTCCTCCTACGAGCAGTACTTC. The V gene is TRBV3-1 (or the pseudogene TRBV3-2), the J gene TRBJ2-7; D remains ambiguous. Germline assignment: CDR1 LGHDT and CDR2 YNNKEL (reference sequence). Trimming cost V 4 bases and J 0 bases, with 10 bases left between them. CDR3 length: 14 amino acids.

This clone was seen many times. The chain joins TRBV27 to TRBJ1-2; possibly TRBD1 for D (5 bases). CDR3 length equals 14 residues. Germline values: CDR1 MNHEY, CDR2 SMNVEV (reference sequence). Trimming stripped 6 bases from V and 3 bases from J, with 14 bases between. The CDR3 DNA sequence: TGTGCCAGCAGGTACAGGCCCTGGGACTATGGCTACACCTTC. Its translation is CASRYRPWDYGYTF.

J is TRBJ2-3 and V is TRBV6-5; no definite D call. Trimming shortened V by 0 bases and J by 4 bases, and 8 bases separated the two germline ends. Germline assignment: CDR1 MNHEY and CDR2 SVGAGI. The CDR3 has 14 residues. The chain's CDR3 is CASSYSKESDTQYF. The CDR3 region has the DNA TGTGCCAGCAGTTACTCGAAGGAGTCAGATACGCAGTATTTT.

The genes are TRBV28 and TRBJ2-7; D is uncertain. The CDR3 is 14 residues long. The V and J ends lost 6 bases and 7 bases respectively, with 19 bases between them. Germline values: CDR1 MDHEN, CDR2 SYDVKM. Here the CDR3 DNA reads TGTGCCAGCAGCCCCGGGTGGTACCCCTCTGAGCAGTACTTC. Amino acids: CASSPGWYPSEQYF.

The chain's CDR3 is CASTTFGGSFQETQYF. DNA for the CDR3: TGTGCCAGCACCACCTTTGGGGGGAGCTTCCAAGAGACCCAGTACTTC. This chain joins TRBV7-9 and TRBJ2-5; perhaps TRBD2 as D (6 bases). Germline V lookup: CDR1 SEHNR, CDR2 FQNEAQ (reference sequence). V shed 7 bases and J shed 1 base, with 19 bases lying between them. The CDR3 contains 16 residues.

CDR3 sequence: CASSPDYRVLSGYTF. The CDR3 DNA reads as TGTGCCAGCTCACCGGATTACAGGGTATTATCTGGCTACACCTTC. The chain combines TRBV18 with TRBJ1-2, with a possible D match to TRBD1 (6 bases). V was clipped by 3 bases and J by 7 bases, with 18 bases between them. This CDR3 is built from 15 residues. Germline values: CDR1 KGHSH, CDR2 LQKENI.

The CDR3 sequence: CASSRGEGRGWQYF. As DNA, the CDR3 is TGTGCCAGCAGCCGGGGGGAGGGCCGCGGATGGCAGTACTTC. The chain links TRBV21-1 to TRBJ2-7; TRBD2, as called in the table, went unchecked against the DNA. TRBV21-1 is flagged as a pseudogene. The CDR3 has 14 amino acids.

V usage is TRBV18 and J usage is TRBJ2-7; 10 bases fit TRBD2. V shed 1 base and J 2 bases; nucleotides not matched to a gene: 8. The CDR3 length is 17 residues. Germline V CDR1 and CDR2: KGHSH, LQKENI. The CDR3 region has the DNA TGTGCCAGCTCACCACAAGGAAGGACTAGCGGAACCTACGAGCAGTACTTC. Its translation: CASSPQGRTSGTYEQYF.

The chain combines TRBV9 with TRBJ2-7, with TRBD2 matching over 10 bases. V lost 4 bases, J lost 2 bases, and 6 bases stayed unmatched. Germline values: CDR1 SGDLS, CDR2 YYNGEE. There are 15 residues in the CDR3. The CDR3 nucleotides are TGTGCCAGCAGCCCTGAAGCGGGAGGGCCCTACGAGCAGTACTTC. Translation gives CASSPEAGGPYEQYF.

This rearrangement joins TRBV3-1 (or the pseudogene TRBV3-2) to TRBJ2-7; no clear D gene. This CDR3 has 13 amino acids. Trimming cost V 5 bases and J 1 base, with 9 bases left between them. Germline V gene sequence: CDR1 LGHDT, CDR2 YNNKEL (reference sequence). The CDR3 nucleotides are TGTGCCAGCAGCTCTACCTGGTCCTACGAGCAGTACTTC. Its translation: CASSSTWSYEQYF.

The chain recombines TRBV7-2 with TRBJ1-5; perhaps TRBD1 as D (5 bases). Germline V lookup: CDR1 SGHTA, CDR2 FQGNSA. The CDR3 has 15 amino acids. Trimming took 5 bases from V and 3 from J, leaving 14 bases between them. The CDR3 DNA sequence: TGTGCCAGCAGCCCCAGCGGGGGGTACAATCAGCCCCAGCATTTT. The encoded protein is CASSPSGGYNQPQHF.

V is TRBV3-1 (or the pseudogene TRBV3-2) and J is TRBJ1-2, with D unresolved. V was trimmed by 0 bases and J by 6 bases, leaving 23 bases between them. Germline loops: CDR1 LGHDT, CDR2 YNNKEL (reference sequence). The CDR3 length is 18 residues. The CDR3 sequence: CASSQELHETSSRNGYTF. DNA for the CDR3: TGTGCCAGCAGCCAAGAGCTTCACGAGACCTCTAGTAGAAATGGCTACACCTTC.

The CDR3 nucleotides read TGTGCCAGCAAGCCCCCCGGGGATCTTGATGAAAAACTGTTTTTT. As protein: CASKPPGDLDEKLFF. The chain carries TRBV6-5 and TRBJ1-4; D is unclear. CDR1 MNHEY and CDR2 SVGAGI come from the germline V gene. The CDR3 extends over 15 amino acids. Between the trimmed V and J ends, which lost 7 bases and 6 bases, there was a span of 18 bases.

The rearrangement uses TRBV10-1 and TRBJ2-7, with a tentative D call TRBD2 (6 bases). Germline assignment: CDR1 WNHNN and CDR2 SYGVQD (reference sequence). The CDR3 covers 15 residues. Trimming removed 7 bases from V and 3 bases from J, with 19 bases in between. The CDR3 sequence is CASKSNGTDNYEQYF. The CDR3, as DNA: TGCGCCAGCAAATCAAACGGGACTGATAACTACGAGCAGTACTTC.

This sequence joins TRBV5-4 and TRBJ1-2, with 8 bases aligning to TRBD1. CDR3 length: 14 residues. J was trimmed by 12 bases and V by 10 bases; bases with no gene match: 20. The germline CDR1 and CDR2 sequences are SGHNT and YYREEE (reference sequence). The CDR3 region has the DNA TGTGCCGGAGCGTATTCCGGGACAGGACTCGGGAACACCTTC. It encodes CAGAYSGTGLGNTF.

The chain joins TRBV5-1 to TRBJ2-1; the D is unclear. V was trimmed by 0 bases and J by 5 bases, leaving 6 bases between them. The CDR3 length is 13 residues. Germline CDR1 is SGHRS and CDR2 is YFSETQ. The DNA for the CDR3 is TGCGCCAGCAGCTTGGGGCCAAACAATGAGCAGTTCTTC. Residues: CASSLGPNNEQFF. Variable domain in full (rest from reference TRBV5-1 and TRBJ2-1): KAGVTQTPRYLIKTRGQQVTLSCSPISGHRSVSWYQQTPGQGLQFLFEYFSETQRNKGNFPGRFSGRQFSNSRSEMNVSTLELGDSALYLCASSLGPNNEQFFGPGTRLTVL.

The chain employs TRBV29-1 and TRBJ1-6, with D maybe TRBD1 (5 bases). Germline V gene data show CDR1 as SQVTM and CDR2 as ANQGSEA. Between the trimmed V and J ends, which lost 5 bases and 9 bases, there was a span of 14 bases. This CDR3 is built from 13 residues. The CDR3 sequence is CSVQGGVSSPLHF. The CDR3 region has the DNA TGCAGCGTTCAGGGAGGGGTTTCTTCACCCCTCCACTTT.

The chain recombines TRBV5-5 with TRBJ2-7; perhaps TRBD1 as D (6 bases). This CDR3 comprises 14 residues. With 3 bases removed from V and 0 bases from J, the gap between germline ends came to 10 bases. CDR1 is SGHKS, CDR2 YYEKEE, per germline (reference sequence). For the CDR3, the DNA is TGTGCCAGCAGCTACCGGGACACCTCCTACGAGCAGTACTTC. Residues: CASSYRDTSYEQYF.

This clone is a singleton in its sample. This sequence joins TRBV11-2 and TRBJ2-7, with D perhaps TRBD1 (6 bases). V shed 3 bases and J shed 4 bases, with 16 bases lying between them. Germline CDR1 reads SGHAT; CDR2 reads FQNNGV. The CDR3 sequence is 15 residues long. As DNA, the CDR3 is TGTGCCAGCAGCTTGTGGGACACCCCTCTATACGAGCAGTACTTC. It is translated as CASSLWDTPLYEQYF.

In this sample, this clone turned up a few times. The chain combines TRBV6-2 or TRBV6-3 with TRBJ1-2; 11 bases fit TRBD1. Germline loops: CDR1 MNHEY, CDR2 SVGEGT. Trimming removed 2 bases from V and 13 bases from J; junction bases left unmatched: 9. The CDR3 spans 14 residues. The CDR3 reads CASSYPGTGGEGTF. CDR3 coding DNA: TGTGCCAGCAGTTACCCCGGGACAGGGGGAGAGGGCACCTTC.

This chain links TRBV6-1 with TRBJ2-3; TRBD2 aligns across 9 bases. The CDR3 runs 17 residues. Trimming cost V 3 bases and J 2 bases; bases outside gene matches: 9. The germline gives CDR1 MNHNS, CDR2 SASEGT. DNA for the CDR3: TGTGCCAGCAGTGACCCCGGGACTAGCAGGACCACAGATACGCAGTATTTT. As protein: CASSDPGTSRTTDTQYF.

This clone has just one count. The chain uses TRBV15 and TRBJ1-5, with 7 bases that match TRBD1. The CDR3 spans 16 residues. J gave up 4 bases and V 3 bases, and 9 bases lay outside the gene matches. Per the germline V gene, CDR1 is LNHNV and CDR2 is YYDKDF (reference sequence). The CDR3 bases are TGTGCCACCAGCAGGAGGACAGGCGGATGGAATCAGCCCCAGCATTTT. Its protein product is CATSRRTGGWNQPQHF.

This clone appeared a few times. V is TRBV25-1 and J is TRBJ2-7; 8 nucleotides align to TRBD1. CDR3 length: 16 amino acids. Germline CDR1 is MGHDK and CDR2 is SYGVNS. The J segment lost 3 bases and the V segment lost 10 bases, leaving 17 bases of the junction unmatched. The CDR3 DNA is TGTGCCACCTCATCCACCGGGACAGGTTTAAACTACGAGCAGTACTTC. Translated: CATSSTGTGLNYEQYF.

V is TRBV6-1 and J is TRBJ2-1, with D perhaps matching TRBD2 (7 bases). V was pared by 0 bases and J by 8 bases, with 14 bases between. Looked up from germline, CDR1 is MNHNS and CDR2 is SASEGT. The CDR3 totals 15 residues. As DNA, the CDR3 is TGTGCCAGCAGTGAAGCCTGGGAGGGGGGCTATGAGCAGTTCTTC. The encoded protein is CASSEAWEGGYEQFF.